The present T cell receptor beta chain was sequenced within a study of T cells in Graves' hyperthyroidism and ophthalmopathy. Study-wide context: Peripheral blood collection took place at initial diagnosis, before any treatment. Points from the study as a whole: The blood repertoire included most of the expanded thyroid clonotypes above 0.001.

The CDR3 loop spans 12 amino acids. Trimming pared 6 bases from V and 6 bases from J, leaving 11 bases between. Per germline, CDR1 LGHDT and CDR2 YNNKEL (reference sequence). Authors of the study amplified TCR beta CDR3 regions from RNA transcripts. Carried out on the TCR CDR3, a first-round RT-PCR used the HTBI primer set. TCRdb re-called the multiplex PCR reads through MiXCR, storing one row per CDR3 protein. The sample comprises hundreds of thousands of distinct CDR3 sequences, roughly 21% of which are singletons, and over 45% rests with the top ten. PBMCs were sourced from more than 7.5 ml fresh peripheral blood. For this clonotype: Antigen: not known.

J is TRBJ1-2 and V is TRBV3-1; D uncertain. The sequence derives from a man in his forties with Graves' ophthalmopathy. What was sequenced was blood. CDR3 in amino acids: CASRNSEHGYTF. The CDR3 DNA follows: TGTGCCAGCAGGAATTCTGAACATGGCTACACCTTC.